These T cell receptor beta chains were read from a single sample in a study of blood T cell repertoires in COVID-19. Here immunoSEQ multiplex PCR was the method, and the copy in TCRdb shows in-frame clones only, minus some. The sample yields about 180,000 clones, 65% to 90% seen once. Source material: peripheral blood. The receptors shown here come from a man aged 50-59 years with active or convalescent COVID-19. CDR3s include the opening cysteine and the closing phenylalanine or tryptophan. D genes are given only for firm matches. Clone size is shown for a subset of rows, as once, few, many or a class of expanded clone.

>TRBD1|TRBJ2-3|NA|TRBV30
TGTGCCTGGACACCATTGACAGGGTTTAGCACAGATACGCAGTATTTT
CAWTPLTGFSTDTQYF
>NA|TRBJ2-7|NA|TRBV12-3/TRBV12-4
TGTGCCAGCGGCGGCCGGAATTACGAGCAGTACTTC
CASGGRNYEQYF
>NA|TRBJ1-2|NA|TRBV7-2
TGTGCCAGCAGCTTAATCTTGGAGGGCCCGCTGGGCTACACCTTC
CASSLILEGPLGYTF
>NA|TRBJ1-1|NA|TRBV19
TGTGCCAGTAGTATAGACCCTGCAGGGTCTGAAGCTTTCTTT
CASSIDPAGSEAFF
>TRBD1|TRBJ2-5|NA|TRBV19
TGTGCCAGTAGTAGCCTCCAGACAGGGCGGGAGACCCAGTACTTC
CASSSLQTGRETQYF
>NA|TRBJ1-1|once|TRBV4-1
TGCGCCAGCAGCCAAGACGGGTTGCAAGCTTTCTTT
CASSQDGLQAFF
>TRBD1|TRBJ1-1|NA|TRBV5-1
TGCGCCAGCAGCAAGGGACAGGGGGCGTTAACTGAAGCTTTCTTT
CASSKGQGALTEAFF
>TRBD2|TRBJ2-2|NA|TRBV3-1/TRBV3-2
TGTGCCAGCAGCCAAGGACTAGCGGGAATTAACACCGGGGAGCTGTTTTTT
CASSQGLAGINTGELFF
>NA|TRBJ1-1|once|TRBV30
TGTGCCTGGAGTGACAGGTTGGACACTGAAGCTTTCTTT
CAWSDRLDTEAFF
>TRBD1|TRBJ1-1|NA|TRBV7-9
TGTGCCAGCAGCCTTGGGACAGCGGTGAACACTGAAGCTTTCTTT
CASSLGTAVNTEAFF
>NA|TRBJ2-2|NA|TRBV3-1/TRBV3-2
TGTGCCAGCAGCCCAACGACTACCGGGGAGCTGTTTTTT
CASSPTTTGELFF
>NA|TRBJ1-5|NA|TRBV19
TGTGCCAGTAGTACCTCAGACAGGTCGGATATGGTCCGGCCCCAGCATTTT
CASSTSDRSDMVRPQHF
>NA|TRBJ1-4|NA|TRBV6-5
TGTGCCAGCAGCGCCCGTCGGGGAAGTGAAAAACTGTTTTTT
CASSARRGSEKLFF
>TRBD2|TRBJ2-3|NA|TRBV19
TGTGCCAGTAGTATCCCAAGGCCTGGGGCTAGCGGGAGAGGTACGCAGTATTTT
CASSIPRPGASGRGTQYF
>NA|TRBJ1-1|NA|TRBV10-2
TGCGCCAGCAGCGCTCTCGACAGGAACACTGAAGCTTTCTTT
CASSALDRNTEAFF
>NA|TRBJ2-4|NA|TRBV14
TGTGCCAGCAGCCAAGTTCTGGCCAAAAACATTCAGTACTTC
CASSQVLAKNIQYF
>TRBD2|TRBJ2-1|NA|TRBV28
TGTGCCAGCGGTCTAGCGGGCTACAATGAGCAGTTCTTC
CASGLAGYNEQFF
>TRBD1|TRBJ1-1|NA|TRBV19
TGTGCCAGTAGTATAGACCCGACAGGGGTCACTGAAGCTTTCTTT
CASSIDPTGVTEAFF
>NA|TRBJ2-2|NA|TRBV25-1
TGTGCCAGCAGGCCGGGACACAACACCGGGGAGCTGTTTTTT
CASRPGHNTGELFF
>NA|TRBJ2-7|once|TRBV6-5
TGTGCCAGCAGTTACTCGAAGGATGTCGAGCGGTACTTC
CASSYSKDVERYF
>NA|TRBJ1-6|NA|TRBV5-4
TGTGCCAGCAGCCTGCCGGGAGTCTATAATTCACCCCTCCACTTT
CASSLPGVYNSPLHF
>NA|TRBJ2-1|NA|TRBV2
TGTGCCAGCAGTCCATTAGCGGCATCCTACAATGAGCAGTTCTTC
CASSPLAASYNEQFF
>NA|TRBJ2-1|NA|TRBV6-5
TGTGCCAGCAGTTACTCCGCGTACTCCTACAATGAGCAGTTCTTC
CASSYSAYSYNEQFF
>NA|TRBJ2-6|NA|TRBV19
TGTGCCAGTAGTATAGACCGGACAGCTAGCTCTGGGGCCAACGTCCTGACTTTC
CASSIDRTASSGANVLTF
>TRBD2|TRBJ2-3|NA|TRBV7-2
TGTGCCAGCAGCCTAGGTGGGGGAGGGGAAACAGATACGCAGTATTTT
CASSLGGGGETDTQYF
>NA|TRBJ2-1|NA|TRBV3-1/TRBV3-2
TGTGCCAGCAGCCCGTTCCCAGGGTTCGATGAGCAGTTCTTC
CASSPFPGFDEQFF
>TRBD1|TRBJ2-7|NA|TRBV10-3
TGTGCCATCAACGAGGGACAGGGGGATGAGCAGTACTTC
CAINEGQGDEQYF
>NA|TRBJ1-1|NA|TRBV30
TGTGCCTGGAGGCTATTTTCAGGCACTGAAGCTTTCTTT
CAWRLFSGTEAFF
>NA|TRBJ1-2|once|TRBV11-2
TGTGCCAGCAGCTTAGGGGAGACCCGAGACGGCTACACCTTC
CASSLGETRDGYTF
>TRBD1|TRBJ1-1|many|TRBV6-2/TRBV6-3
TGTGCCAGCAGTTACAGGGGACAGGGTGGCACTGAAGCTTTCTTT
CASSYRGQGGTEAFF
>NA|TRBJ2-7|NA|TRBV10-3
TGTGCCATCAGTGAGTCGAGCTACGAGCAGTACTTC
CAISESSYEQYF
>TRBD1|TRBJ1-1|NA|TRBV7-3
TGTGCCAGCAGCTCGGAACCGGGACAGGGGATGAACACTGAAGCTTTCTTT
CASSSEPGQGMNTEAFF
>TRBD2|TRBJ2-3|few|TRBV7-9
TGTGCCAGCAGCACCCCGGGGCTAGCGGGAACAGATACGCAGTATTTT
CASSTPGLAGTDTQYF
>NA|TRBJ2-3|once|TRBV27
TGTGCCAGCAGTTTATCGATAACTAGCCCAGATACGCAGTATTTT
CASSLSITSPDTQYF
>TRBD2|TRBJ2-5|NA|TRBV29-1
TGCAGCGTGGAAAGGACTAGCGGGAGGGCCGGGGAGACCCAGTACTTC
CSVERTSGRAGETQYF
>TRBD2|TRBJ2-7|NA|TRBV24-1
TGTGCCACCAGCTCGGGGGGAACCTATGAGCAGTACTTC
CATSSGGTYEQYF
>TRBD2|TRBJ2-3|NA|TRBV20-1
TGCAGTGCTAGTACGGCGGGGGGTTCAGATACGCAGTATTTT
CSASTAGGSDTQYF
>TRBD1|TRBJ2-7|NA|TRBV28
TGTGCCAGCAGTCCGCCCGGGACAGGGGATTACGAGCAGTACTTC
CASSPPGTGDYEQYF
>NA|TRBJ1-4|once|TRBV28
TGTGCCAGTTCCGGGACAAAAGAAAAACTGTTTTTT
CASSGTKEKLFF
>TRBD1|TRBJ1-1|NA|TRBV19
TGTGCCAGTAGTATGCTCCGGGGGACAGTGAACACTGAAGCTTTCTTT
CASSMLRGTVNTEAFF
>NA|TRBJ1-2|NA|TRBV5-3
TGTGCCAGAAGCTTGGCTCCGGGACTCTCATTAACTAACTATGGCTACACCTTC
CARSLAPGLSLTNYGYTF
>TRBD1|TRBJ2-1|NA|TRBV7-2
TGTGCCAGCAGCCCGCACAGGGGATCATACAATGAGCAGTTCTTC
CASSPHRGSYNEQFF